A single sample is the source of the 18 T cell receptor gamma chains below, sequenced in a study of gamma delta lymphoproliferative disorders and STAT genes (dated by TCRdb to the late 2010s). The library was produced with multiplex PCR. Instrument on record: Illumina MiSeq. The public reads were reprocessed by TCRdb using CATT, and rows of matching DNA were later combined. The sample profile shows 1,500 to 2,500 gamma-chain clones; roughly 7% of them were found once. The ten largest account for 55% to 70% of the sample. For both patients and controls, peripheral blood mononuclear cells were isolated, and the genomic DNA from these cells was used for TCR sequencing. What was sequenced was blood. These receptors were collected from a human donor with gamma-delta T-cell large granular lymphocyte leukemia.

Of note for this clone: The protein in TCRdb stems from a much larger clone and differs at residue 6 from this DNA's translation, likely a read error; here the protein is translated from the DNA. This rearrangement joins TRGV2 to TRGJ1 or TRGJ2. Here the J gene came from matching the DNA to germline, since TCRdb omits it. V shed 5 bases and J 8 bases; nucleotides not matched to a gene: 6. Germline V gene data show CDR1 as EGSNGY and CDR2 as YDSYNSKV. The CDR3 covers 11 residues. The CDR3: CATWGTNKKLF. CDR3 DNA: TGTGCCACCTGGGGCACGAATAAGAAACTCTTT.

This chain connects TRGV10 to TRGJP2. TCRdb is silent on the J gene; assignment here came from matching the DNA to germline. TRGV10 carries the ORF label, with uncertain function. The CDR3 is 13 residues long. V shed 8 bases, J shed 2 bases, and the junction held 3 bases outside the gene matches. CDR3 coding DNA: TGTGCTGCGTGGGCAAGTAGTGATTGGATCAAGACGTTT. Its translation: CAAWASSDWIKTF.

By frequency in the sample, this clone is medium-sized. The chain recombines TRGV2 with TRGJ1 or TRGJ2. The J gene, left out of TCRdb, was set here by checking the DNA against germline. V trimming: 2 bases; J trimming: 4 bases; junction bases outside the gene matches: 8. This CDR3 has 14 amino acids. Germline V gene lookup returns CDR1 EGSNGY and CDR2 YDSYNSKV. The CDR3 DNA sequence: TGTGCCACCTGGGACGTATCGACGTATTATAAGAAACTCTTT. Translated, it gives CATWDVSTYYKKLF.

In its sample, this clone ranks as medium-sized. The DNA is left out, because the CDR3 cannot be placed on it with certainty; the CDR3 is given as TCRdb lists it. The V gene is listed as TRGV11; no J gene was called. TRGV11 is designated an ORF whose function remains uncertain. The CDR3 sequence runs 17 residues, both termini included. CDR3 amino acids: CTTVPAGLVNSDWIKTF.

This clone is labeled as medium-sized (0.01 to 0.1%). The protein TCRdb gives is from a much larger clone and does not agree with this DNA's translation at residue 7, likely a read error; the protein shown here comes from the DNA. This chain joins TRGV9 and TRGJP. TCRdb gives no J gene; it was assigned here by matching the DNA to germline. This CDR3 is 16 amino acids long. The trim removed 0 bases at V and 7 bases at J, leaving 3 bases unmatched. Germline V gene sequence: CDR1 GITISATS, CDR2 ISYDGTV (reference sequence). The CDR3 nucleotides are TGTGCCTTGTGGGAGGTGAATGAGTTGGGCAAAAAAATCAAGGTATTT. Translation: CALWEVNELGKKIKVF.

This clone is medium-sized. This DNA's translation differs at residue 13 from TCRdb's protein, which comes from a much larger clone; a read error is likely, and the protein shown is translated from the DNA. The chain uses TRGV9 and TRGJP. Here the J gene came from matching the DNA to germline, since TCRdb omits it. CDR1 GITISATS and CDR2 ISYDGTV come from the germline V gene (reference sequence). The CDR3 has 16 amino acids. The CDR3 sequence: CALWGSRELGKKSKVF. The CDR3, as DNA: TGTGCCTTGTGGGGATCCAGGGAGTTGGGCAAAAAAAGCAAGGTATTT.

This clone is medium-sized in the sample. The chain is built from TRGV2 and TRGJ1 or TRGJ2. TCRdb is silent on the J gene; assignment here came from matching the DNA to germline. V shed 0 bases, J shed 0 bases, and the junction held 14 bases outside the gene matches. The germline V gene encodes CDR1 EGSNGY and CDR2 YDSYNSKV. CDR3 length: 18 residues. CDR3 region: CATWDGDKSQRNYYKKLF. For the CDR3, the DNA is TGTGCCACCTGGGACGGGGATAAATCCCAGCGGAATTATTATAAGAAACTCTTT.

The sample holds one count of this clone. V usage is TRGV2 and J usage is TRGJ1 or TRGJ2. Because TCRdb records no J gene, it was assigned here through a match of the DNA to germline. The CDR3 runs to 15 residues. The germline V gene has CDR1 EGSNGY and CDR2 YDSYNSKV. V dropped 0 bases and J dropped 7; count of bases not matched to a gene: 12. The CDR3 protein is CATWDGLEDPYKKLF. The CDR3, as DNA: TGTGCCACCTGGGACGGGTTGGAGGACCCGTATAAGAAACTCTTT.

By share, this clone counts as medium-sized. The rearrangement joins TRGV3 to TRGJ1 or TRGJ2. Matching the DNA to germline supplied the J gene, which TCRdb does not give. Trimming cost V 5 bases and J 12 bases; bases outside gene matches: 4. This CDR3 region has 9 residues. The germline V gene has CDR1 VTNTFY and CDR2 YDVSTARD (reference sequence). CDR3 coding DNA: TGTGCCACCTGGGTGGCGAAACTCTTT. Translation gives CATWVAKLF.

In this sample, this clone is medium-sized. The chain has TRGV2 and TRGJP2. No J gene is reported in TCRdb; it was inferred here by comparing the DNA with germline. V was pared by 3 bases and J by 1 base, with 8 bases of the junction left unmatched. The CDR3 is 16 residues long. The germline gives CDR1 EGSNGY, CDR2 YDSYNSKV. CDR3 protein: CATWDTPFSSDWIKTF. As DNA, the CDR3 is TGTGCCACCTGGGACACCCCCTTTAGTAGTGATTGGATCAAGACGTTT.

This clone rates as medium-sized. The rearrangement uses TRGV2 and TRGJP2. The J gene comes from matching the DNA to germline here; TCRdb lacks it. The germline V gene has CDR1 EGSNGY and CDR2 YDSYNSKV. V was pared by 0 bases and J by 13 bases, with 2 bases of the junction left unmatched. This CDR3 comprises 11 residues. CDR3 residues: CATWDGTIKTF. CDR3 in DNA: TGTGCCACCTGGGACGGGACGATCAAGACGTTT.

This rearrangement joins TRGV2 to TRGJ1 or TRGJ2. Per the germline V gene, CDR1 is EGSNGY and CDR2 is YDSYNSKV. V lost 4 bases to trimming and J lost 9 bases; unmatched junction nucleotides: 0. The CDR3 has 9 amino acids. The CDR3 reads CATWDKKLF. In nucleotides, the CDR3 is TGTGCCACCTGGGATAAGAAACTCTTT.

This clone rates as medium-sized. The genes are TRGV8 and TRGJP1. The J gene, left out of TCRdb, was set here by checking the DNA against germline. V lost 2 bases and J lost 3; bases outside the gene matches: 3. Germline values: CDR1 VENAVY, CDR2 YDSYNSRV. The CDR3 loop spans 14 amino acids. The CDR3 sequence is CATWDKATGWFKIF. CDR3 coding DNA: TGTGCCACCTGGGATAAGGCCACTGGTTGGTTCAAGATATTT.

To note about this clone: There is a difference at residue 5 between the TCRdb protein and the DNA translation, so the protein given here was translated from the DNA. The chain carries TRGV2 and TRGJ1 or TRGJ2. TCRdb carries no J gene annotation; the J gene was assigned here by matching the DNA with germline. The germline V gene has CDR1 EGSNGY and CDR2 YDSYNSKV. CDR3 length equals 11 residues. The V and J ends lost 4 bases and 4 bases, in that order; junction bases with no gene match: 1. The chain's CDR3 is CATWEYYKKLF. The CDR3, as DNA: TGTGCCACCTGGGAATATTATAAGAAACTCTTT.

In this sample, this clone is medium-sized. The V gene is TRGV8, the J gene TRGJ1 or TRGJ2. No J segment appears in TCRdb, so it was assigned here by matching the sequence to germline. This CDR3 is 13 amino acids long. V shed 3 bases and J 0 bases; nucleotides not matched to a gene: 2. Germline lookup yields CDR1 VENAVY and CDR2 YDSYNSRV. The CDR3: CATWDQNYYKKLF. The CDR3 coding sequence is TGTGCCACCTGGGATCAGAATTATTATAAGAAACTCTTT.

The chain links TRGV10 to TRGJ1 or TRGJ2. Germline matching of the DNA provided the J gene here, since TCRdb leaves it blank. TRGV10 is flagged as an ORF with uncertain function. This CDR3 has 12 amino acids. With V trimmed by 8 bases and J by 12 bases, 14 bases remained unmatched. The CDR3 sequence is CAAWDYMGGKLF. DNA for the CDR3: TGTGCTGCGTGGGATTATATGGGAGGGAAACTCTTT.

Many counts were recorded for this clone. This chain links TRGV10 with TRGJ1 or TRGJ2. The J gene comes from matching the DNA to germline here; TCRdb lacks it. TRGV10 counts as an open reading frame of uncertain function. This CDR3 is 10 amino acids long. V gave up 8 bases and J gave up 10 bases; unmatched junction bases: 6. The CDR3 region has the DNA TGTGCTGCGTGGGCGGTGAAGAAACTCTTT. Its protein is CAAWAVKKLF.

This clone is labeled as medium-sized (0.01 to 0.1%). The rearrangement uses TRGV2 and TRGJ1 or TRGJ2. TCRdb is silent on the J gene; assignment here came from matching the DNA to germline. From germline, CDR1 is EGSNGY and CDR2 YDSYNSKV. CDR3 length: 13 residues. V was pared by 1 base and J by 9 bases, with 9 bases of the junction left unmatched. The CDR3 DNA reads as TGTGCCACCTGGGACGGTGCCAACCCTAAGAAACTCTTT. This encodes CATWDGANPKKLF.